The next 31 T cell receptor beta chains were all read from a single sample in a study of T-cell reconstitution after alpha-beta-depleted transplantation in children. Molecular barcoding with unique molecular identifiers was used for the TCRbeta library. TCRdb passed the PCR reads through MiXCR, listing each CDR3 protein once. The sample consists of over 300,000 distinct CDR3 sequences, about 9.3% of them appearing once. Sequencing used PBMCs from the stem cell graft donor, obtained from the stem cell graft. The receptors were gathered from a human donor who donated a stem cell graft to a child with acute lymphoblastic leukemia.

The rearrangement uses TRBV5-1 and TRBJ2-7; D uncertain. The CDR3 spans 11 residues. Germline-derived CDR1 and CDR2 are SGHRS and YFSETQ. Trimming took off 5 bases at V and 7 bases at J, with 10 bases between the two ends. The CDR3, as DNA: TGCGCCAGCAGTAAAGAAAGGGAGCAGTACTTC. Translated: CASSKEREQYF.

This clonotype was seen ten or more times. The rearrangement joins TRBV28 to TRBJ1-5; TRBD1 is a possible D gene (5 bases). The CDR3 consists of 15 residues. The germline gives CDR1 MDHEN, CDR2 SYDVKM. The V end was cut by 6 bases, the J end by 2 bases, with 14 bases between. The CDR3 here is CASRPRGKGNQPQHF. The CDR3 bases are TGTGCCAGCAGACCGAGGGGCAAAGGCAATCAGCCCCAGCATTTT.

The CDR3 loop is CASSLLGTAGELFF. In nucleotides, the CDR3 is TGTGCCAGCAGTTTACTCGGGACAGCCGGGGAGCTGTTTTTT. The chain couples TRBV7-8 to TRBJ2-2, with 7 bases fitting TRBD1. CDR1 is SGHVS, CDR2 FQNEAQ, per germline. Trimming removed 6 bases from V and 6 bases from J; junction bases left unmatched: 7. CDR3 length equals 14 residues. Drawing the rest from reference TRBV7-8 and TRBJ2-2, the complete variable domain is GAGVSQSPRYKVAKRGQDVALRCDPISGHVSLFWYQQALGQGPEFLTYFQNEAQLDKSGLPSDRFFAERPEGSVSTLKIQRTQQEDSAVYLCASSLLGTAGELFFGEGSRLTVL.

CDR3 sequence reads: CASSSQGQYEKLFF. CDR3 bases: TGTGCCAGCAGCTCCCAGGGCCAATATGAAAAACTGTTTTTT. The gene calls are TRBV7-9 and TRBJ1-4; maybe TRBD1 (5 bases). Trimming took off 4 bases at V and 6 bases at J, with 12 bases between the two ends. The germline V gene encodes CDR1 SEHNR and CDR2 FQNEAQ (reference sequence). The CDR3 extends over 14 amino acids.

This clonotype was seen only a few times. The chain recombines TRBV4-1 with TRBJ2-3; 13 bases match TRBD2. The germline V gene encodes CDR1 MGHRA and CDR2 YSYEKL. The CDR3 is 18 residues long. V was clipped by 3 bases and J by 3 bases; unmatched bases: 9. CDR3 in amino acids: CASSQLLAGGPETDTQYF. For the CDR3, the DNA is TGCGCCAGCAGCCAGCTACTAGCGGGAGGGCCTGAGACAGATACGCAGTATTTT.

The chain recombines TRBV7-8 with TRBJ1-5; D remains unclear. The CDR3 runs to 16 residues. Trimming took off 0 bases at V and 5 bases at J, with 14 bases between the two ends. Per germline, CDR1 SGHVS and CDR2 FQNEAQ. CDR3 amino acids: CASSLAIKTTYQPQHF. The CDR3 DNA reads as TGTGCCAGCAGCTTAGCGATAAAGACTACTTATCAGCCCCAGCATTTT. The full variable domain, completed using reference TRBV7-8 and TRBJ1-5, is GAGVSQSPRYKVAKRGQDVALRCDPISGHVSLFWYQQALGQGPEFLTYFQNEAQLDKSGLPSDRFFAERPEGSVSTLKIQRTQQEDSAVYLCASSLAIKTTYQPQHFGDGTRLSIL.

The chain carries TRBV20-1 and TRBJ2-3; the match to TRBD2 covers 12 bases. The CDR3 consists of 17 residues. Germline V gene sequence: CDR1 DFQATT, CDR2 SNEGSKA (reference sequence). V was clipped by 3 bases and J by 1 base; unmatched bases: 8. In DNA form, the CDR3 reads TGCAGTGCTAGCGACCGGACTAGCGGGATTGGCACAGATACGCAGTATTTT. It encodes CSASDRTSGIGTDTQYF.

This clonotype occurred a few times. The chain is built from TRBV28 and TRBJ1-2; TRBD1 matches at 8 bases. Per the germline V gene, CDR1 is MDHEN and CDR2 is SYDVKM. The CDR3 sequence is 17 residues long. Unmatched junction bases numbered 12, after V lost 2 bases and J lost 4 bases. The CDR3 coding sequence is TGTGCCAGCAGTTTACCCGGCAGGGGGCGTCTGAGCTATGGCTACACCTTC. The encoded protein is CASSLPGRGRLSYGYTF.

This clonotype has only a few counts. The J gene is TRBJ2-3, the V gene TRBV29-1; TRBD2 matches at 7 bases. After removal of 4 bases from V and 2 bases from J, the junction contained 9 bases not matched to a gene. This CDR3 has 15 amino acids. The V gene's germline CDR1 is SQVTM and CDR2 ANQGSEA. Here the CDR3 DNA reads TGCAGCGTTGGCCCGGACCTAGCGGACACAGATACGCAGTATTTT. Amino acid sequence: CSVGPDLADTDTQYF.

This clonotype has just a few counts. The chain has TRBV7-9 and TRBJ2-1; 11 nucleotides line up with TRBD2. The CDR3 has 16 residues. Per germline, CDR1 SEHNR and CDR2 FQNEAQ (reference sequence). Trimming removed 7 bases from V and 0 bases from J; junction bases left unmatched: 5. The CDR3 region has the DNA TGTGCCAGCACCACGGGACTAGCGGTCTCCTACAATGAGCAGTTCTTC. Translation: CASTTGLAVSYNEQFF.

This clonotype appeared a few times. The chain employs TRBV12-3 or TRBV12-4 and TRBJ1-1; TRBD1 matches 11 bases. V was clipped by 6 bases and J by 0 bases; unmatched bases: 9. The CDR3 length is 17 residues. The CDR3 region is CASSPGTGGPMNTEAFF. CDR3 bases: TGTGCCAGCAGCCCCGGGACAGGGGGACCTATGAACACTGAAGCTTTCTTT.

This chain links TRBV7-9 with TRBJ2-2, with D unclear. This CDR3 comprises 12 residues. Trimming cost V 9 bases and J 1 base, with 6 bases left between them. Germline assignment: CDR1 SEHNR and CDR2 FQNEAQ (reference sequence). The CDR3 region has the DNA TGTGCCAGATCGGAGAACACCGGGGAGCTGTTTTTT. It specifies CARSENTGELFF.

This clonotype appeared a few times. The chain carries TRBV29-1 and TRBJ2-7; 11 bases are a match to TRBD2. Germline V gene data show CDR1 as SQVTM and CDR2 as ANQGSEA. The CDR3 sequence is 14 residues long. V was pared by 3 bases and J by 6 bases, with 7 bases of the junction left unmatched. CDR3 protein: CSVDLAGGASEQYF. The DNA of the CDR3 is TGCAGCGTTGATCTAGCGGGAGGAGCGTCCGAGCAGTACTTC.

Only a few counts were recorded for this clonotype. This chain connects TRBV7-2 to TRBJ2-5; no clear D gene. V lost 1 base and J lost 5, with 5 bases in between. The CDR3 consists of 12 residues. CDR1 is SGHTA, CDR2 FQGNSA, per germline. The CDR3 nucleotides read TGTGCCAGCAGCTTAGTAAAGGAGACCCAGTACTTC. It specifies CASSLVKETQYF.

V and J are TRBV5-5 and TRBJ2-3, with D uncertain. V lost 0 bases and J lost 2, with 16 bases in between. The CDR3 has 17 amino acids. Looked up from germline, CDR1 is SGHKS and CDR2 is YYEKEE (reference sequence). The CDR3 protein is CASSLGLQGLITDTQYF. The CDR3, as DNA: TGTGCCAGCAGCTTGGGCCTCCAAGGGCTCATCACAGATACGCAGTATTTT.

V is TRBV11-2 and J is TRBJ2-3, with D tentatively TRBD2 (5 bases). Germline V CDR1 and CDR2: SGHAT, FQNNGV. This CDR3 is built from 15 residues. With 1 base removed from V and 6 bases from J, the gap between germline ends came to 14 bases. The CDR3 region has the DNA TGTGCCAGCAGCTTAGCATTAGAGGGAATCGATACGCAGTATTTT. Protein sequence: CASSLALEGIDTQYF.

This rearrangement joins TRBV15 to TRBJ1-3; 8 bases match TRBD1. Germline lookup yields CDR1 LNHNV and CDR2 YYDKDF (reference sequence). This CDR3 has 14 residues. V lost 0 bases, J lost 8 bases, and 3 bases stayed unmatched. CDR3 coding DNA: TGTGCCACCAGCAGAGATGGGACAGGAGACACCATATATTTT. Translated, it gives CATSRDGTGDTIYF. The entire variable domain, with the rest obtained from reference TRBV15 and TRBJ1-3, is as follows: DAMVIQNPRYQVTQFGKPVTLSCSQTLNHNVMYWYQQKSSQAPKLLFHYYDKDFNNEADTPDNFQSRRPNTSFCFLDIRSPGLGDTAMYLCATSRDGTGDTIYFGEGSWLTVV.

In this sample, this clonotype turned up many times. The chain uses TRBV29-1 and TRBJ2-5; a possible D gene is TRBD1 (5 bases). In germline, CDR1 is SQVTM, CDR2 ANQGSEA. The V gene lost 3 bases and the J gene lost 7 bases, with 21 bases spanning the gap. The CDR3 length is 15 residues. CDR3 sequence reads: CSVDPTADLYRTQYF. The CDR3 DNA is TGCAGCGTTGACCCGACAGCCGACCTCTATAGGACCCAGTACTTC.

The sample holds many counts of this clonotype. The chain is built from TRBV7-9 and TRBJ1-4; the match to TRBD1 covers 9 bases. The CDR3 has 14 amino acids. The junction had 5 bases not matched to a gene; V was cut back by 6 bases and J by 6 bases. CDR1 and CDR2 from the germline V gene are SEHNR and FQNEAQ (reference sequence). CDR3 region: CASSPRDRDEKLFF. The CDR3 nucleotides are TGTGCCAGCAGTCCCCGGGACAGGGATGAAAAACTGTTTTTT.

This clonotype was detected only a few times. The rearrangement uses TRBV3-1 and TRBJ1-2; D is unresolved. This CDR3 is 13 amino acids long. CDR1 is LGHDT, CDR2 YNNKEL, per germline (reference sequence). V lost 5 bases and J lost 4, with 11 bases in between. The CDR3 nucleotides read TGTGCCAGCAGCGTCCGGGCGCTCTATGGCTACACCTTC. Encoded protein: CASSVRALYGYTF.

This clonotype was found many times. The CDR3 reads CSVEPGPGELFF. DNA of the CDR3: TGCAGCGTTGAACCAGGTCCCGGGGAGCTGTTTTTT. V usage is TRBV29-1 and J usage is TRBJ2-2; no firm D call. The CDR3 loop spans 12 amino acids. Germline-derived CDR1 and CDR2 are SQVTM and ANQGSEA. The germline V and J ends were trimmed by 2 bases and 6 bases, with 7 bases remaining between them.

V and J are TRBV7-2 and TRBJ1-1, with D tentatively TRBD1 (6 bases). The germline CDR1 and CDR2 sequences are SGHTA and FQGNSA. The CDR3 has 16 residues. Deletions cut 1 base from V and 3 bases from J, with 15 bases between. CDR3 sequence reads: CASSLVSGVGYTEAFF. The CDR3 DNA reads TGTGCCAGCAGCTTAGTATCAGGGGTAGGGTACACTGAAGCTTTCTTT. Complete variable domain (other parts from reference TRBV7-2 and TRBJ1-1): GAGVSQSPSNKVTEKGKDVELRCDPISGHTALYWYRQSLGQGLEFLIYFQGNSAPDKSGLPSDRFSAERTGGSVSTLTIQRTQQEDSAVYLCASSLVSGVGYTEAFFGQGTRLTVV.

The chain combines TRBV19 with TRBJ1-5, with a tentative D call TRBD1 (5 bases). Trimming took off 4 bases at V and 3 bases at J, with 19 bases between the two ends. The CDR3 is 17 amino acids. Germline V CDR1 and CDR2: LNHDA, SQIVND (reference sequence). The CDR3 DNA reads TGTGCCAGTAGTACCATCCAGGGACGGATTTACAATCAGCCCCAGCATTTT. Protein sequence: CASSTIQGRIYNQPQHF.

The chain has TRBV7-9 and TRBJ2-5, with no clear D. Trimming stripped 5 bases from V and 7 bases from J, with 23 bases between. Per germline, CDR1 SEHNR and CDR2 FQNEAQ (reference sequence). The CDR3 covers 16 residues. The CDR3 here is CASSVESRPARWTQYF. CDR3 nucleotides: TGTGCCAGCAGCGTTGAAAGTCGCCCGGCCCGTTGGACCCAGTACTTC. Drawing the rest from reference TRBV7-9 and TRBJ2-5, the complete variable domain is DTGVSQNPRHKITKRGQNVTFRCDPISEHNRLYWYRQTLGQGPEFLTYFQNEAQLEKSRLLSDRFSAERPKGSFSTLEIQRTEQGDSAMYLCASSVESRPARWTQYFGPGTRLLVL.

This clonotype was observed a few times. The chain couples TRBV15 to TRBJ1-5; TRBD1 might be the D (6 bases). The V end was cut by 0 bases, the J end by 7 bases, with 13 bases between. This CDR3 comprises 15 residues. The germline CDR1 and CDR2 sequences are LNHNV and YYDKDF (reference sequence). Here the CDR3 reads CATSRDRGVGQPQHF. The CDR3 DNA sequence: TGTGCCACCAGCAGAGACAGGGGAGTCGGACAGCCCCAGCATTTT.

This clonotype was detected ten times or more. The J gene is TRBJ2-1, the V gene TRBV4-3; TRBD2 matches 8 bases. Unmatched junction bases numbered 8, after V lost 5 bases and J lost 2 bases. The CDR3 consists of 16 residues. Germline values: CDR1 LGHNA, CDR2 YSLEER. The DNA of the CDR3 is TGCGCCAGCAGCGGGGCAACGGGAGGGCCCTACAATGAGCAGTTCTTC. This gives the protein CASSGATGGPYNEQFF.

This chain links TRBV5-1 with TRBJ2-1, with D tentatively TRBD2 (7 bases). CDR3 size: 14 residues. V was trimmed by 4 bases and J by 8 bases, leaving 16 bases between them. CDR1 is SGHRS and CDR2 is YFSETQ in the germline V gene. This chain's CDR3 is CASSPAGGADEQFF. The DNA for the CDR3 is TGCGCCAGCAGCCCTGCTGGGGGGGCGGATGAGCAGTTCTTC.

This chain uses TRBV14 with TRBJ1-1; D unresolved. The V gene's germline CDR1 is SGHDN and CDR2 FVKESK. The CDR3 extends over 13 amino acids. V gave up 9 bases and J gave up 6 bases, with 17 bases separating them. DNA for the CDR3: TGTGCCAGTAGGGCCCTGTCGGGCGCTGAAGCTTTCTTT. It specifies CASRALSGAEAFF.

CDR3 region: CASCRDRGLYNEQFF. The DNA of the CDR3 is TGTGCCAGCTGCAGGGACAGGGGGCTTTACAATGAGCAGTTCTTC. The chain recombines TRBV3-1 with TRBJ2-1; 12 nucleotides line up with TRBD1. Trimming removed 8 bases from V and 4 bases from J; junction bases left unmatched: 6. Germline V gene sequence: CDR1 LGHDT, CDR2 YNNKEL (reference sequence). This CDR3 has 15 residues.

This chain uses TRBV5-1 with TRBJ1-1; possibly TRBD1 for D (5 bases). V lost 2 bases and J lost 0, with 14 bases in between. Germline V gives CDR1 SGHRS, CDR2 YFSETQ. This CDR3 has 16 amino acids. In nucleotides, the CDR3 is TGCGCCAGCAGCTTCACCGGGGCCCCTATGAACACTGAAGCTTTCTTT. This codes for CASSFTGAPMNTEAFF.

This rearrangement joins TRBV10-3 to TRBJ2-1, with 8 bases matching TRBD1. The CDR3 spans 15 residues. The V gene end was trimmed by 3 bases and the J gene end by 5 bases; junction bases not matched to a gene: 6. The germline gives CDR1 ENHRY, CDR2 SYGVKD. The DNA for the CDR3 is TGTGCCATCAGTGACGGGACAGGCGCCCACAATGAGCAGTTCTTC. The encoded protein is CAISDGTGAHNEQFF.